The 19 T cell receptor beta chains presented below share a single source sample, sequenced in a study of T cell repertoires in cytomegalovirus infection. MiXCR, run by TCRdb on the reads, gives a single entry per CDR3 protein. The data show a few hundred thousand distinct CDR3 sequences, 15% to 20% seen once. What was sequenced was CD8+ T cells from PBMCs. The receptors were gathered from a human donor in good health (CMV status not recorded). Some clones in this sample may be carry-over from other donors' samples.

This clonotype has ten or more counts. Here the CDR3 reads CASSENRDSGNTIYF. The CDR3 DNA follows: TGTGCCAGCAGTGAAAACAGGGACTCTGGAAACACCATATATTTT. The chain is built from TRBV6-1 and TRBJ1-3; the D gene is possibly TRBD1 (6 bases). Germline V CDR1 and CDR2: MNHNS, SASEGT. The CDR3 sequence is 15 residues long. The V and J ends lost 2 bases and 0 bases respectively, with 8 bases between them.

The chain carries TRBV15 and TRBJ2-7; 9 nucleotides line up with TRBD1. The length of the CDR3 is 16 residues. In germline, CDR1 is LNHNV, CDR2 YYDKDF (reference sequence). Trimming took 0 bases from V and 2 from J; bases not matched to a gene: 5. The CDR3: CATSRDSGTGTYEQYF. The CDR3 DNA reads TGTGCCACCAGCAGAGATTCCGGGACAGGGACCTACGAGCAGTACTTC.

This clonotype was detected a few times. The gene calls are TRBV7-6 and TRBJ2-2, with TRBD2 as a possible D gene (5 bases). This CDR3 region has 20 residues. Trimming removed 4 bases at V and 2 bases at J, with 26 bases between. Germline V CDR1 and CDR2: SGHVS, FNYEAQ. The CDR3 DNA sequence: TGTGCCAGCAGCTCCTGGATAAGGGCCGGGGTAGGGAAAAACACCGGGGAGCTGTTTTTT. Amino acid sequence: CASSSWIRAGVGKNTGELFF.

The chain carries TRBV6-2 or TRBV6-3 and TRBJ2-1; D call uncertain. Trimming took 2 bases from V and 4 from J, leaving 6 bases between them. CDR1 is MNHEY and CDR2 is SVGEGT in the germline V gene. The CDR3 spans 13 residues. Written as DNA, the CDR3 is TGTGCCAGCAGTTACGCTTCATACAATGAGCAGTTCTTC. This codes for CASSYASYNEQFF.

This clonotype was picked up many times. The CDR3 loop reads CASSSGQGAQETQYF. DNA for the CDR3: TGTGCCAGCAGCTCCGGACAGGGGGCCCAAGAGACCCAGTACTTC. V is TRBV12-3 or TRBV12-4 and J is TRBJ2-5; TRBD1 aligns across 11 bases. The CDR3 length is 15 residues. The junction had 4 bases not matched to a gene; V was cut back by 6 bases and J by 1 base.

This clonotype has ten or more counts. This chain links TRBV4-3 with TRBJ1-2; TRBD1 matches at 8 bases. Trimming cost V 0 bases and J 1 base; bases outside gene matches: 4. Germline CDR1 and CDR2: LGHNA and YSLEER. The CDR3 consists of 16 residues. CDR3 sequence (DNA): TGCGCCAGCAGCCAAGATCGACAGGGGTTTAACTATGGCTACACCTTC. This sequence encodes CASSQDRQGFNYGYTF.

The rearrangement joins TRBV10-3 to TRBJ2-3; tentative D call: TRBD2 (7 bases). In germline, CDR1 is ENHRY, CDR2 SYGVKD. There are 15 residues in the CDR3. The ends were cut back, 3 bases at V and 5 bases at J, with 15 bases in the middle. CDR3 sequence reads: CAISEGGGGKDTQYF. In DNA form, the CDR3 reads TGTGCCATCAGTGAAGGTGGCGGGGGCAAAGATACGCAGTATTTT.

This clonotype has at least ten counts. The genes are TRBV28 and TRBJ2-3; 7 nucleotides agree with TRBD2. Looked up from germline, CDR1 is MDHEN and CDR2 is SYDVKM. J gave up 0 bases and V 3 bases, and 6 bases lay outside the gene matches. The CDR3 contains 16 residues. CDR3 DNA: TGTGCCAGCAGTTTCGCGGCGGGGGACAGCACAGATACGCAGTATTTT. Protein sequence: CASSFAAGDSTDTQYF.

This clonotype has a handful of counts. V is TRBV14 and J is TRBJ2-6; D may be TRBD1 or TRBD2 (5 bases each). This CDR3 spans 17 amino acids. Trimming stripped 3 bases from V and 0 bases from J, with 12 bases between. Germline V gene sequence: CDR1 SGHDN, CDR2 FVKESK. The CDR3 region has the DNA TGTGCCAGCAGCCAGGGACGGGCGAGCTCTGGGGCCAACGTCCTGACTTTC. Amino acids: CASSQGRASSGANVLTF. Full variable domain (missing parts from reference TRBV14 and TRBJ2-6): EAGVTQFPSHSVIEKGQTVTLRCDPISGHDNLYWYRRVMGKEIKFLLHFVKESKQDESGMPNNRFLAERTGGTYSTLKVQPAELEDSGVYFCASSQGRASSGANVLTFGAGSRLTVL.

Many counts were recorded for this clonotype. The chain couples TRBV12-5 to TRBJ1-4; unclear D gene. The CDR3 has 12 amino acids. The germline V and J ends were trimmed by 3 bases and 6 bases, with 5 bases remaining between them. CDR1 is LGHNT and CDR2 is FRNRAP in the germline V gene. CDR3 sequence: CASGFMDEKLFF. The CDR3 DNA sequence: TGTGCTAGTGGTTTTATGGATGAAAAACTGTTTTTT.

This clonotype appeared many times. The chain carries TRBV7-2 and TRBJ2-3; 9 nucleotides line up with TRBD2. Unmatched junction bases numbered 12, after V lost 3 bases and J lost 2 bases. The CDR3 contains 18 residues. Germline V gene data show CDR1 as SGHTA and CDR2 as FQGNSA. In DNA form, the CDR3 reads TGTGCCAGCAGCTTCCTCAGCGGGGGGCGAGCCTTCACAGATACGCAGTATTTT. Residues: CASSFLSGGRAFTDTQYF.

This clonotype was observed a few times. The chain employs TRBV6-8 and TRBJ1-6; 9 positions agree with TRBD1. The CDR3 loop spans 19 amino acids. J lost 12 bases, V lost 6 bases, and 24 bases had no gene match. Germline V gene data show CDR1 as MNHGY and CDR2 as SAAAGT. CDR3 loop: CASSLVFRDRVSLGGPLHF. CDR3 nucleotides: TGTGCCAGCAGCTTAGTTTTCCGGGACAGGGTCAGCCTAGGGGGACCCCTCCACTTT.

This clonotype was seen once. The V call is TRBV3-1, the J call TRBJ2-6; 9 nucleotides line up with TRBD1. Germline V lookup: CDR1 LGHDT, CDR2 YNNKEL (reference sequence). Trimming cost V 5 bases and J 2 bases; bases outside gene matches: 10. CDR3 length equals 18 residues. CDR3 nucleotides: TGTGCCAGCAGCGGCTACCGGGACAGGGACGCTGGGGCCAACGTCCTGACTTTC. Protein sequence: CASSGYRDRDAGANVLTF.

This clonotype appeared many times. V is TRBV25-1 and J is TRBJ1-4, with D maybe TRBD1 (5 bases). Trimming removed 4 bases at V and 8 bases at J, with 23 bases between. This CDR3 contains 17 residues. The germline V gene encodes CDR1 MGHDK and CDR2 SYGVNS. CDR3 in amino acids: CASSGGGATPQGEKLFF. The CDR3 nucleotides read TGTGCCAGCAGTGGGGGAGGGGCTACGCCCCAAGGAGAAAAACTGTTTTTT.

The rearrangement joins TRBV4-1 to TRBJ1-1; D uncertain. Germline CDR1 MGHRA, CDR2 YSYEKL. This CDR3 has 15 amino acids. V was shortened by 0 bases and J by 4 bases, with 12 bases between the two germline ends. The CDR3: CASSQDIQASTEAFF. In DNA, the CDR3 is TGCGCCAGCAGCCAAGATATCCAAGCGAGCACTGAAGCTTTCTTT.

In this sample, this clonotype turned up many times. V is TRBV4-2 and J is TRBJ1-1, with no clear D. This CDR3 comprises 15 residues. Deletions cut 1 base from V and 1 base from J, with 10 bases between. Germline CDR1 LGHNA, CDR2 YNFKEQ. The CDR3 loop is CASSQGPDGNTEAFF. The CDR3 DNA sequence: TGTGCCAGCAGCCAAGGCCCGGATGGGAACACTGAAGCTTTCTTT.

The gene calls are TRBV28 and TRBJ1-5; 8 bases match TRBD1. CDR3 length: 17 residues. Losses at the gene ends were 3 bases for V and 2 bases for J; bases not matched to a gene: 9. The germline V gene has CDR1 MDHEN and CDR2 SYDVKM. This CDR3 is CASSLQGAFFGNQPQHF. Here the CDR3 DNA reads TGTGCCAGCAGTTTGCAGGGGGCCTTTTTTGGCAATCAGCCCCAGCATTTT.

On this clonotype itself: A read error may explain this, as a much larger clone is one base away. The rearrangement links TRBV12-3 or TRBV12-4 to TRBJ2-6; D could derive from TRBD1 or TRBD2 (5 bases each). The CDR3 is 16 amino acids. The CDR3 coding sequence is TGTGCCAGCAGTTTAGCGCCTGGGGCCGGGGCCAACGCCCTGACTTTC. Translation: CASSLAPGAGANALTF.

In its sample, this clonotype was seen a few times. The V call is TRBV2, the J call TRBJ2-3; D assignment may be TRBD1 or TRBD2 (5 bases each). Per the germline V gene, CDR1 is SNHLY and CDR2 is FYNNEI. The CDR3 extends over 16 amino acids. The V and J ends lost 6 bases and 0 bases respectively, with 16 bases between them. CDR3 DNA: TGTGCCAGCAGGGCCCCGGGGCTAGCTAGCACAGATACGCAGTATTTT. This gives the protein CASRAPGLASTDTQYF.